Listed here is a single TCR beta chain. This entry comes from a study of blood T cell repertoires in COVID-19. CDR1 SGHAT and CDR2 FQNNGV come from the germline V gene. Losses at the gene ends were 5 bases for V and 0 bases for J; bases not matched to a gene: 9. The CDR3 has 16 amino acids. Measured with immunoSEQ multiplex PCR; TCRdb has only the in-frame clones, and not every one. The table includes 200,000 to 250,000 clones, approximately 90% detected once. The sample consisted of peripheral blood. This chain joins TRBV11-2 and TRBJ1-1; 7 bases are a match to TRBD1. The sequence derives from a woman between 18 and 30 years old who had recovered from COVID-19. CDR3 in amino acids: CASSDTGVEMNTEAFF. DNA for the CDR3: TGTGCCAGCAGCGATACAGGGGTGGAAATGAACACTGAAGCTTTCTTT.